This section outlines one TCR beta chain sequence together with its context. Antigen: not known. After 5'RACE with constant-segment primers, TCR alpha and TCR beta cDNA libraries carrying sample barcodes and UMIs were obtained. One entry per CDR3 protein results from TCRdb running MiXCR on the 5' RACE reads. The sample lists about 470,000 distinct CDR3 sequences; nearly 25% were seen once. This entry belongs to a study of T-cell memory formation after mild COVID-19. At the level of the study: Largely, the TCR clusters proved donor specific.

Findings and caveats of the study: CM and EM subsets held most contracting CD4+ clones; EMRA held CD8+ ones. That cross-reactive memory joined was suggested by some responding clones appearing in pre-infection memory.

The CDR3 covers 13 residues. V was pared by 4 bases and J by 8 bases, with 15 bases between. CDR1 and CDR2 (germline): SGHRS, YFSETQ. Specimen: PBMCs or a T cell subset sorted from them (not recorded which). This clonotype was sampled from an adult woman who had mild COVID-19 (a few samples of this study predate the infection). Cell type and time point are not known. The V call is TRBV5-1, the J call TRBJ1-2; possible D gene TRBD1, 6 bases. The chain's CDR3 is CASSAGGAGGYTF. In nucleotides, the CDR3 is TGCGCCAGCAGCGCGGGGGGCGCGGGAGGCTACACCTTC.